A selection of T cell receptor beta chains follows, all from one sample in a study of PD-L1 blockade in urothelial cancer. Measured with immunoSEQ multiplex PCR; TCRdb has only the in-frame clones, and not every one. This table holds 33,000 or so clones, around four fifths found once. The source material was PBMCs, sampled around atezolizumab (anti-PD-L1) treatment. The receptors stem from a man between 60 and 75 years old with urothelial cancer. The CDR3 runs from the conserved cysteine through the conserved F or W. The D gene is left open where the match is weak. The size field is filled for only some rows; it gives once, few, many or a size class.

TRBD1	NA	TRBV30	TRBJ1-4	TGTGCCTGGAGGGTACAGGGGTTAGAGGCTAATGAAAAACTGTTTTTT	CAWRVQGLEANEKLFF
TRBD1	NA	TRBV4-1	TRBJ2-7	TGCGCCAGCAGCCAACCGGGACAGTCCTACGAGCAGTACTTC	CASSQPGQSYEQYF
NA	NA	TRBV21-1	TRBJ2-7	TGTGCCAGCAGTGATGGACAGTATGGTGAGCAGTACTTC	CASSDGQYGEQYF
TRBD1	NA	TRBV10-3	TRBJ2-7	TGTGCCATCAGTGCTTCCGGGACAGGGGGCCGGAACGAGCAGTACTTC	CAISASGTGGRNEQYF
TRBD2	NA	TRBV5-4	TRBJ2-7	TGTGCCAGCAGCTTACCGGGACTAGGGGCTAACGAGCAGTACTTC	CASSLPGLGANEQYF
NA	NA	TRBV30	TRBJ1-6	TGTGCCTGGAGTGTACCCAGGGGAAGGTCACCCCTCCACTTT	CAWSVPRGRSPLHF
NA	NA	TRBV9	TRBJ1-2	TGTGCCAGCAGCCCGCGGACTCGTCGGTATGGCTACACCTTC	CASSPRTRRYGYTF
NA	few	TRBV7-2	TRBJ1-1	TGTGCCAGCAGCTTAGTAAGGGGTCCGAACACTGAAGCTTTCTTT	CASSLVRGPNTEAFF
TRBD1	NA	TRBV14	TRBJ2-2	TGTGCCAGCAGCCTCCGGACAGGGTTTACCGGGGAGCTGTTTTTT	CASSLRTGFTGELFF
TRBD1	NA	TRBV5-1	TRBJ1-2	TGCGCCAGCAGCTTGGAAAATTCAGGGGGCGGCTACACCTTC	CASSLENSGGGYTF
NA	NA	TRBV5-1	TRBJ2-5	TGCGCCAGCAGCTTGGAGGACACCCAAGAGACCCAGTACTTC	CASSLEDTQETQYF
TRBD2	NA	TRBV30	TRBJ2-3	TGTGCCTGGAGACTAGCGGGCACAGATACGCAGTATTTT	CAWRLAGTDTQYF
TRBD2	NA	TRBV19	TRBJ2-5	TGTGCCAGTCGCCTCTCGGCGGGGGAGGGAGAGACCCAGTACTTC	CASRLSAGEGETQYF
NA	NA	TRBV21-1	TRBJ1-1	TGTGCCAGCACCCTACAGGTGAACACTGAAGCTTTCTTT	CASTLQVNTEAFF
TRBD2	NA	TRBV5-1	TRBJ2-5	TGCGCCAGCTCCGAACTAGCGGGGTTCCAAGAGACCCAGTACTTC	CASSELAGFQETQYF
TRBD1	NA	TRBV4-1	TRBJ1-2	TGCGCCAGCAGCCATCGGACAGGGGGCTCTGACTATGGCTACACCTTC	CASSHRTGGSDYGYTF
NA	NA	TRBV4-1	TRBJ1-2	TGCGCCAGCAGCCAAGAGGTCCCCACAGGCCGCCTTCGTGGCTACACCTTC	CASSQEVPTGRLRGYTF
NA	NA	TRBV29-1	TRBJ2-3	TGCAGCGTTGTTGGTGTGCAGAGCACAGATACGCAGTATTTT	CSVVGVQSTDTQYF
NA	NA	TRBV30	TRBJ1-4	TGTGCCAGACAGGAGAATAATGAAAAACTGTTTTTT	CARQENNEKLFF
NA	NA	TRBV7-2	TRBJ1-1	TGTGCCAGCAGCAAGGACAGACAGAACACTGAAGCTTTCTTT	CASSKDRQNTEAFF
TRBD2	NA	TRBV19	TRBJ2-1	TGTGCCAGTAGCCCCGATGGCGGGGGGGCGGATGAGCAGTTCTTC	CASSPDGGGADEQFF
TRBD1	NA	TRBV7-3	TRBJ1-5	TGTGCCAGCAGCCTGACAGGGGGTCAGCCCCAGCATTTT	CASSLTGGQPQHF